The text below deals with one TCR beta chain. Alongside a J-beta primer mix, a sample-barcoded 5' primer served in a second PCR lasting roughly 7 to 12 cycles. TCRdb independently ran MiXCR on the 5' RACE reads; one entry per CDR3 protein. This sample has approximately 1,000,000 distinct CDR3 sequences, with 35% to 55% found just once. The data stem from a study of blood T cells in healthy people across ages. Germline assignment: CDR1 PRHDT and CDR2 FYEKMQ (reference sequence). V was trimmed by 5 bases and J by 2 bases, leaving 17 bases between them. This CDR3 is 16 amino acids long. All donors came from Russia, were Caucasian and healthy, and spanned ages roughly 6 to 100.

This sequence joins TRBV13 and TRBJ2-3; D might be TRBD2 (6 bases). The material sequenced was blood. The sequence derives from a woman aged 55-69 years in good health. The CDR3 here is CASSPPSEGHTDTQYF. In DNA, the CDR3 is TGTGCCAGCAGCCCGCCGTCGGAGGGTCACACAGATACGCAGTATTTT.